Presented here are 19 T cell receptor beta chains from one specimen sequenced in a study of PD-L1 blockade in urothelial cancer. The protocol was immunoSEQ multiplex PCR, while the TCRdb copy is restricted to in-frame clones and leaves out a portion. The sample carries approximately 70,000 clones, approximately 91% recorded once. The sequencing used PBMCs, collected around atezolizumab (anti-PD-L1) treatment. The receptor set was obtained from a man between 60 and 75 years old with urothelial cancer.

Notes on this clone: One junction end disagrees with the germline gene, perhaps due to a read error. The chain carries TRBV28 and TRBJ1-2, with unresolved D. The CDR3 consists of 12 residues. Germline values: CDR1 MDHEN, CDR2 SYDVKM. In DNA form, the CDR3 reads TGTGCCAGCAGTTTATCTAAATATGGCTACACCTTC. Protein: CASSLSKYGYTF.

CDR3 sequence (DNA): TGCGCCAGCAGCTTGGGGGCCGTCTCTGGAAACACCATATATTTT. As protein: CASSLGAVSGNTIYF. The J gene is TRBJ1-3, the V gene TRBV5-1; D remains unclear. The germline CDR1 and CDR2 sequences are SGHRS and YFSETQ. V lost 0 bases and J 0 bases, leaving 7 bases between the germline ends. This CDR3 has 15 residues.

V usage is TRBV4-1 and J usage is TRBJ2-3; D may be TRBD1 (5 bases). Germline V CDR1 and CDR2: MGHRA, YSYEKL. The V and J ends lost 1 base and 0 bases respectively, with 11 bases between them. CDR3 length: 16 residues. In DNA, the CDR3 is TGCGCCAGCAGCCAAGTTCGGGCAGGGAGCACAGATACGCAGTATTTT. This sequence encodes CASSQVRAGSTDTQYF.

This chain uses TRBV20-1 with TRBJ1-1, with unresolved D. CDR3 length: 10 amino acids. The germline V and J ends were trimmed by 0 bases and 9 bases, with 5 bases remaining between them. Germline CDR1 is DFQATT and CDR2 is SNEGSKA (reference sequence). The CDR3 spells CSARDLQAFF. Written as DNA, the CDR3 is TGCAGTGCTAGAGACCTCCAAGCTTTCTTT.

V is TRBV5-4 and J is TRBJ2-7; D gene uncertain. The germline V gene has CDR1 SGHNT and CDR2 YYREEE (reference sequence). The CDR3 loop spans 14 amino acids. V was trimmed by 4 bases and J by 0 bases, leaving 11 bases between them. DNA for the CDR3: TGTGCCAGCAGCATAACTTCCGACTCCTACGAGCAGTACTTC. It codes for CASSITSDSYEQYF.

The CDR3 loop is CASSQPGTEAFF. CDR3 DNA sequence: TGCGCCAGCAGCCAGCCCGGGACAGAAGCTTTCTTT. The chain combines TRBV4-1 with TRBJ1-1, with D maybe TRBD1 (6 bases). This CDR3 region has 12 residues. V was cut by 3 bases and J by 8 bases, with 10 bases left in between. Per the germline V gene, CDR1 is MGHRA and CDR2 is YSYEKL.

The V gene is TRBV4-3, the J gene TRBJ2-3, with TRBD2 as a possible D gene (6 bases). In germline, CDR1 is LGHNA, CDR2 YSLEER. This CDR3 has 15 amino acids. V lost 1 base and J 2 bases, leaving 10 bases between the germline ends. The CDR3 sequence: CASSQAGTLTDTQYF. In DNA form, the CDR3 reads TGCGCCAGCAGCCAAGCTGGGACTCTCACAGATACGCAGTATTTT.

The chain couples TRBV6-1 to TRBJ1-1; no clear D. V lost 7 bases and J lost 5, with 14 bases in between. In germline, CDR1 is MNHNS, CDR2 SASEGT. The CDR3 loop spans 13 amino acids. This CDR3 is CASTATDETEAFF. CDR3 in DNA: TGTGCCAGCACAGCAACAGACGAGACTGAAGCTTTCTTT.

The chain uses TRBV6-4 and TRBJ2-1, with 7 positions matching TRBD2. This CDR3 has 16 amino acids. V was clipped by 0 bases and J by 1 base; unmatched bases: 3. CDR1 and CDR2 (germline): MRHNA, SNTAGT. CDR3 protein: CASSDSGGTSYNEQFF. CDR3 sequence (DNA): TGTGCCAGCAGTGACTCGGGAGGGACTTCCTACAATGAGCAGTTCTTC.

To note about this clone: A read error may produce the germline difference seen at one junction end. The chain uses TRBV9 and TRBJ1-1; 8 nucleotides align to TRBD1. Germline V gene sequence: CDR1 SGDLS, CDR2 YYNGEE. CDR3 length: 10 residues. In DNA form, the CDR3 reads TGTGCCAGCAGCCTACAGGGGGGCCCCTTT. This codes for CASSLQGGPF.

The V and J genes are TRBV30 and TRBJ2-3; D is perhaps TRBD1 (6 bases). V dropped 2 bases and J dropped 4 bases, with 19 bases sitting between them. The CDR3 totals 16 residues. CDR1 is GTSNPN, CDR2 SVGIG, per germline (reference sequence). CDR3 residues: CAWSHAARGSADTQYF. CDR3 DNA sequence: TGTGCCTGGAGTCACGCTGCCAGGGGTAGCGCAGATACGCAGTATTTT.

The V call is TRBV2, the J call TRBJ1-5; TRBD1 is a possible D gene (6 bases). There are 14 residues in the CDR3. The germline V gene has CDR1 SNHLY and CDR2 FYNNEI. Between the trimmed V and J ends, which lost 3 bases and 5 bases, there was a span of 11 bases. The CDR3 spells CASSDTGRHQPQHF. The DNA of the CDR3 is TGTGCCAGCAGTGATACAGGGCGGCATCAGCCCCAGCATTTT.

The chain is built from TRBV6-1 and TRBJ1-2; maybe TRBD1 (5 bases). The germline CDR1 and CDR2 sequences are MNHNS and SASEGT. V shed 0 bases and J shed 2 bases, with 10 bases lying between them. The CDR3 runs 15 residues. CDR3 in DNA: TGTGCCAGCAGTGAAGCAGGTACAGGAAACTATGGCTACACCTTC. Translated, it gives CASSEAGTGNYGYTF.

V and J are TRBV28 and TRBJ1-2; no definite D call. CDR3 length: 13 residues. V was clipped by 6 bases and J by 4 bases, with 12 bases between them. Germline V gene data show CDR1 as MDHEN and CDR2 as SYDVKM. CDR3 region: CASSQDSGYGYTF. Written as DNA, the CDR3 is TGTGCCAGCAGCCAAGACTCGGGCTATGGCTACACCTTC.

The chain employs TRBV5-1 and TRBJ2-5; TRBD1 might be the D (5 bases). The germline V gene encodes CDR1 SGHRS and CDR2 YFSETQ. With 2 bases removed from V and 1 base from J, the gap between germline ends came to 9 bases. The CDR3 has 14 residues. The CDR3 DNA is TGCGCCAGCAGCTTAGGGGCTTCCCAAGAGACCCAGTACTTC. Amino acid sequence: CASSLGASQETQYF.

The V gene is TRBV5-1, the J gene TRBJ1-4, with 7 bases fitting TRBD1. The V and J ends lost 4 bases and 4 bases, in that order; junction bases with no gene match: 1. Germline loops: CDR1 SGHRS, CDR2 YFSETQ. This CDR3 spans 13 amino acids. CDR3 DNA: TGCGCCAGCAGCAACAGGGGTAATGAAAAACTGTTTTTT. It specifies CASSNRGNEKLFF.

This clone was observed once. The chain employs TRBV18 and TRBJ1-3; TRBD1 agrees at 10 bases. V lost 3 bases and J lost 7; bases outside the gene matches: 0. Germline V gene sequence: CDR1 KGHSH, CDR2 LQKENI. CDR3 length: 13 residues. The CDR3 loop is CASSPDRGNTIYF. The CDR3 nucleotides are TGTGCCAGCTCACCGGACAGGGGGAACACCATATATTTT.

This clone was counted a single time. The genes are TRBV27 and TRBJ2-5, with D perhaps TRBD2 (5 bases). With 2 bases removed from V and 1 base from J, the gap between germline ends came to 14 bases. Looked up from germline, CDR1 is MNHEY and CDR2 is SMNVEV (reference sequence). This CDR3 region has 16 residues. CDR3 amino acids: CASSLRGSGFQETQYF. The CDR3 DNA is TGTGCCAGCAGTTTAAGAGGGTCCGGGTTCCAAGAGACCCAGTACTTC.

The chain joins TRBV19 to TRBJ1-3; TRBD1 aligns across 7 bases. Germline V gene sequence: CDR1 LNHDA, CDR2 SQIVND (reference sequence). Unmatched junction bases numbered 7, after V lost 7 bases and J lost 4 bases. This CDR3 has 14 amino acids. The CDR3 reads CASTNTGVGNTIYF. CDR3 sequence (DNA): TGTGCCAGTACCAATACAGGGGTCGGAAACACCATATATTTT.